This T cell receptor (beta chain) was obtained from a study of T cells expressing NK-cell markers. The germline V gene has CDR1 SGHAT and CDR2 FQDESV (reference sequence). The CDR3 spans 19 residues. TCRdb reanalyzed the 5' RACE reads and collapses them to one entry per CDR3 protein, without DNA. The specimen's table records 500,000 to 700,000 distinct CDR3 sequences. The V gene is TRBV11-1, the J gene TRBJ2-3; the TRBD2 assignment by TCRdb is unverifiable without DNA. The TCR originated in a man aged 18 to 35 in good health. Sequenced input: blood T cells: a sorted CD56 or NKG2C T cell subset, CD4+ or CD8+ T cells, or bulk PBMC T cells (not recorded which). CDR3 in amino acids: CASSSGSRIVLPSTDTQYF. Full variable domain (remainder filled in from reference TRBV11-1 and TRBJ2-3): EAEVAQSPRYKITEKSQAVAFWCDPISGHATLYWYRQILGQGPELLVQFQDESVVDDSQLPKDRFSAERLKGVDSTLKIQPAELGDSAMYLCASSSGSRIVLPSTDTQYFGPGTRLTVL.